Relative to its sample, the clone carrying this T cell receptor (beta chain) is medium-sized. Its antigen is as yet unknown. The data originate from a study of esophageal squamous cell carcinoma under preoperative chemotherapy. A single record per CDR3 protein comes from TCRdb applying MiXCR to the PCR reads. The table includes roughly 1,500 distinct CDR3 sequences, 29% detected once. Germline CDR1 reads SGHTA; CDR2 reads FQGNSA. There are 13 residues in the CDR3. V shed 5 bases and J 9 bases; nucleotides not matched to a gene: 7. Time point in this sample: after preoperative PTX-NDP chemotherapy. The study's findings and limits: After chemotherapy, TCR diversity rose significantly in peripheral T cells but not in tumor-infiltrating lymphocytes. After treatment, tumor-infiltrating lymphocytes apparently came partly from blood T cells.

This chain joins TRBV7-2 and TRBJ2-1, with TRBD2 matching over 7 bases. This receptor was obtained from a human donor with esophageal squamous cell carcinoma. The donor label of this sample is uncertain. This sample was obtained from a patient given preoperative chemotherapy. The chain's CDR3 is CASSDSGFSEQFF. In DNA form, the CDR3 reads TGTGCCAGCAGCGATAGCGGGTTTAGTGAGCAGTTCTTC.